This T cell receptor beta chain stems from a study of blood T cell repertoires in COVID-19. Across the whole study: Spain, Italy and the United States supplied samples that represented acute and convalescent COVID-19. T cells, B-cell-depleted T cells, or PBMCs supplied cDNA or gDNA.

This CDR3 region has 16 residues. With V trimmed by 5 bases and J by 0 bases, 9 bases remained unmatched. Germline V lookup: CDR1 MNHEY, CDR2 SVGEGT. In the original workflow: It was from reference gene primer amplification that nucleated cell counts were estimated. Sequenced by immunoSEQ multiplex PCR; TCRdb stores in-frame clones only, minus some. V and J calls and clone size follow that table, whereas D and trimming were derived from the DNA. The data contain roughly 350,000 clones, 88% of them singletons. The clonotype comes from a woman aged 45-59 years with active or convalescent COVID-19. The sequencing sample was made of peripheral blood. The chain employs TRBV6-2 or TRBV6-3 and TRBJ1-2, with 7 bases matching TRBD1. The chain's CDR3 is CASSRTGTVSNYGYTF. CDR3 DNA: TGTGCCAGCAGTCGAACCGGGACAGTTTCTAACTATGGCTACACCTTC.